This is a list of T cell receptor beta chains from one sample in a study of blood T cell repertoires in COVID-19. The data were produced by immunoSEQ multiplex PCR, yet TCRdb's version contains in-frame clones alone and is incomplete. Of 140,000 or so clones listed, over 70% are singletons. The sample was peripheral blood. These receptors all come from a man aged 45-65 years with active or convalescent COVID-19. Both conserved end residues are part of each CDR3. Fields, in order: clone size, D gene, J gene, V gene, CDR3 protein, CDR3 DNA. D genes are given only for firm matches. The size entry is marked missing in some rows and otherwise reads once, few, many or a size class.

abundance: -
d_gene: -
j_gene: TRBJ2-7
v_gene: TRBV11-2
CDR3aa: CASSFGGGGEYF
CDR3nt: TGTGCCAGCAGCTTTGGGGGGGGCGGGGAGTACTTC

abundance: once
d_gene: TRBD1
j_gene: TRBJ2-1
v_gene: TRBV6-5
CDR3aa: CASTLTGRNEQFF
CDR3nt: TGTGCCAGCACCCTGACAGGGCGGAATGAGCAGTTCTTC

abundance: -
d_gene: -
j_gene: TRBJ2-1
v_gene: TRBV20-1
CDR3aa: CSASISGYNEQFF
CDR3nt: TGCAGTGCTAGTATTAGCGGCTACAATGAGCAGTTCTTC

abundance: -
d_gene: -
j_gene: TRBJ1-6
v_gene: TRBV7-6
CDR3aa: CASSLAGGSGSPLHF
CDR3nt: TGTGCCAGCAGCCTCGCCGGAGGGTCCGGGTCACCCCTCCACTTT

abundance: -
d_gene: TRBD2
j_gene: TRBJ2-1
v_gene: TRBV24-1
CDR3aa: CATGGLAGKGEQFF
CDR3nt: TGTGCCACCGGGGGACTAGCGGGAAAGGGTGAGCAGTTCTTC

abundance: -
d_gene: TRBD1
j_gene: TRBJ2-7
v_gene: TRBV7-9
CDR3aa: CASSLEGTGKGLEQYF
CDR3nt: TGTGCCAGCAGCTTAGAGGGGACAGGGAAGGGACTCGAGCAGTACTTC

abundance: -
d_gene: -
j_gene: TRBJ1-1
v_gene: TRBV5-1
CDR3aa: CASSLASTAINTEAFF
CDR3nt: TGCGCCAGCAGCTTGGCCTCGACAGCAATTAACACTGAAGCTTTCTTT

abundance: once
d_gene: -
j_gene: TRBJ2-1
v_gene: TRBV29-1
CDR3aa: CSASPSYNEQFF
CDR3nt: TGCAGCGCGTCCCCCTCGTACAATGAGCAGTTCTTC

abundance: -
d_gene: -
j_gene: TRBJ2-2
v_gene: TRBV2
CDR3aa: CASSEQGTGELFF
CDR3nt: TGTGCCAGCAGCGAACAGGGAACCGGGGAGCTGTTTTTT

abundance: -
d_gene: -
j_gene: TRBJ1-6
v_gene: TRBV6-5
CDR3aa: CASSYSAGSPLHF
CDR3nt: TGTGCCAGCAGTTACTCGGCTGGTTCACCCCTCCACTTT

abundance: -
d_gene: TRBD2
j_gene: TRBJ2-1
v_gene: TRBV9
CDR3aa: CASSETSGLVDEQFF
CDR3nt: TGTGCCAGCAGCGAGACTAGCGGGCTTGTGGATGAGCAGTTCTTC

abundance: once
d_gene: -
j_gene: TRBJ1-1
v_gene: TRBV5-8
CDR3aa: CASSLLYGLLNTEAFF
CDR3nt: TGTGCCAGCAGCTTATTATATGGACTGCTGAACACTGAAGCTTTCTTT

abundance: -
d_gene: -
j_gene: TRBJ2-2
v_gene: TRBV12-3/TRBV12-4
CDR3aa: CASSFVRTGELFF
CDR3nt: TGTGCCAGCAGTTTTGTGCGAACCGGGGAGCTGTTTTTT

abundance: -
d_gene: TRBD1
j_gene: TRBJ2-5
v_gene: TRBV5-1
CDR3aa: CASSVVERQGQETQYF
CDR3nt: TGCGCCAGCAGCGTAGTGGAGCGACAGGGCCAAGAGACCCAGTACTTC

abundance: -
d_gene: -
j_gene: TRBJ1-5
v_gene: TRBV12-3/TRBV12-4
CDR3aa: CASSLIGQPQHF
CDR3nt: TGTGCCAGCAGTTTGATCGGGCAGCCCCAGCATTTT

abundance: -
d_gene: TRBD2
j_gene: TRBJ2-1
v_gene: TRBV7-3
CDR3aa: CASSLKGLAGERPHEQFF
CDR3nt: TGTGCCAGCAGCTTAAAGGGACTAGCGGGGGAAAGGCCTCATGAGCAGTTCTTC

abundance: -
d_gene: -
j_gene: TRBJ2-3
v_gene: TRBV30
CDR3aa: CAWSSLPDTQYF
CDR3nt: TGTGCCTGGAGTTCCCTCCCAGATACGCAGTATTTT

abundance: -
d_gene: -
j_gene: TRBJ2-2
v_gene: TRBV7-9
CDR3aa: CASSLALGRPPGELFF
CDR3nt: TGTGCCAGCAGCTTAGCGCTAGGCAGACCCCCCGGGGAGCTGTTTTTT

abundance: once
d_gene: -
j_gene: TRBJ1-1
v_gene: TRBV12-3/TRBV12-4
CDR3aa: CASKQGVNTEAFF
CDR3nt: TGTGCCAGCAAACAGGGAGTGAACACTGAAGCTTTCTTT

abundance: -
d_gene: -
j_gene: TRBJ2-7
v_gene: TRBV5-8
CDR3aa: CASSFVFSTGTAEEQYF
CDR3nt: TGTGCCAGCAGCTTTGTTTTTAGTACAGGGACGGCGGAGGAGCAGTACTTC

abundance: -
d_gene: TRBD2
j_gene: TRBJ2-3
v_gene: TRBV11-2
CDR3aa: CAGGLAGVDTQYF
CDR3nt: TGTGCTGGGGGGCTAGCGGGAGTCGATACGCAGTATTTT

abundance: few
d_gene: -
j_gene: TRBJ2-4
v_gene: TRBV27
CDR3aa: CASSLQQGPKNIQYF
CDR3nt: TGTGCCAGCAGTTTGCAACAGGGTCCCAAAAACATTCAGTACTTC

abundance: -
d_gene: -
j_gene: TRBJ2-6
v_gene: TRBV28
CDR3aa: CASSSIQAGANVLTF
CDR3nt: TGTGCCAGCAGCTCCATACAGGCTGGGGCCAACGTCCTGACTTTC

abundance: -
d_gene: TRBD2
j_gene: TRBJ2-7
v_gene: TRBV6-5
CDR3aa: CASISGSSYEQYF
CDR3nt: TGTGCCAGCATAAGCGGGAGCTCCTACGAGCAGTACTTC

abundance: -
d_gene: TRBD2
j_gene: TRBJ2-5
v_gene: TRBV6-5
CDR3aa: CASSYSGGSQETQYF
CDR3nt: TGTGCCAGCAGTTACTCCGGGGGGAGCCAAGAGACCCAGTACTTC

abundance: -
d_gene: TRBD1
j_gene: TRBJ1-5
v_gene: TRBV6-1
CDR3aa: CASSEWTGDSNQPQHF
CDR3nt: TGTGCCAGCAGTGAGTGGACAGGGGATAGCAATCAGCCCCAGCATTTT

abundance: -
d_gene: TRBD1
j_gene: TRBJ1-4
v_gene: TRBV29-1
CDR3aa: CSVEGVQGAEEKLFF
CDR3nt: TGCAGCGTTGAGGGGGTACAGGGGGCGGAAGAAAAACTGTTTTTT

abundance: -
d_gene: -
j_gene: TRBJ2-7
v_gene: TRBV5-5
CDR3aa: CASSSLSLGDSYEQYF
CDR3nt: TGTGCCAGCAGCTCCCTTAGCTTGGGAGACTCCTACGAGCAGTACTTC

abundance: -
d_gene: TRBD2
j_gene: TRBJ2-5
v_gene: TRBV11-3
CDR3aa: CASSQGGRETQYF
CDR3nt: TGTGCCAGCAGCCAAGGCGGGAGAGAGACCCAGTACTTC

abundance: -
d_gene: TRBD1
j_gene: TRBJ2-7
v_gene: TRBV7-6
CDR3aa: CASSIRQGAYEQYF
CDR3nt: TGTGCCAGCAGCATCAGACAGGGCGCCTACGAGCAGTACTTC

abundance: -
d_gene: TRBD1
j_gene: TRBJ1-2
v_gene: TRBV7-8
CDR3aa: CASSRPFGQGGGGYTF
CDR3nt: TGTGCCAGCAGCCGCCCCTTTGGACAGGGGGGTGGTGGCTACACCTTC

abundance: -
d_gene: -
j_gene: TRBJ2-2
v_gene: TRBV4-1
CDR3aa: CASSQVGTAGGSGGELFF
CDR3nt: TGCGCCAGCAGCCAAGTAGGAACAGCGGGTGGTTCAGGCGGGGAGCTGTTTTTT

abundance: -
d_gene: -
j_gene: TRBJ1-1
v_gene: TRBV5-1
CDR3aa: CASSQGGGLMNTEAFF
CDR3nt: TGCGCCAGCAGCCAGGGCGGGGGACTTATGAACACTGAAGCTTTCTTT

abundance: -
d_gene: TRBD2
j_gene: TRBJ2-4
v_gene: TRBV30
CDR3aa: CAWKGRGAKNIQYF
CDR3nt: TGTGCCTGGAAAGGGAGGGGAGCCAAAAACATTCAGTACTTC

abundance: -
d_gene: TRBD1
j_gene: TRBJ1-1
v_gene: TRBV28
CDR3aa: CASRKENRGLAEAFF
CDR3nt: TGTGCCAGCAGGAAAGAAAACAGGGGCCTGGCTGAAGCTTTCTTT

abundance: -
d_gene: TRBD1
j_gene: TRBJ2-3
v_gene: TRBV28
CDR3aa: CASSYQTGGATDTQYF
CDR3nt: TGTGCCAGCAGTTACCAGACAGGGGGAGCCACAGATACGCAGTATTTT

abundance: -
d_gene: -
j_gene: TRBJ1-5
v_gene: TRBV5-1
CDR3aa: CASSPGWGVSQPQHF
CDR3nt: TGCGCCAGCAGCCCAGGATGGGGGGTGAGTCAGCCCCAGCATTTT